This T cell receptor beta chain was obtained from a study of blood T cell repertoires in COVID-19. Study-level information: Acute and convalescent COVID-19 specimens originated in the United States, Italy and Spain. Sources were T cells, B-cell-depleted T cells, or PBMCs; the material itself was cDNA or gDNA.

Deletions cut 2 bases from V and 13 bases from J, with 14 bases between. The CDR3 spans 12 residues. Clones were read by immunoSEQ multiplex PCR, and TCRdb kept only the in-frame ones, dropping some. The data show approximately 46,000 clones, about 85% seen once. The clonotype was recovered from a human donor in a cohort sampled during active COVID-19. Sequencing was done on a sample of peripheral blood. The chain uses TRBV12-3 or TRBV12-4 and TRBJ1-1, with D hard to call. DNA for the CDR3: TGTGCCAGCAGTTTAAGATCCCGTAGAGGTTTCTTT. Protein product: CASSLRSRRGFF.